One T cell receptor (beta chain) is described in this entry. Its antigen is as yet unknown. Germline CDR1 and CDR2: MNHEY and SMNVEV (reference sequence). The CDR3 sequence is 11 residues long. The V and J ends lost 4 bases and 9 bases respectively, with 7 bases between them. A multiplex PCR was run with 60 Vbeta primers and 13 Jbeta primers. Sequenced by immunoSEQ multiplex PCR; TCRdb stores in-frame clones only, minus some. The top ten clones hold more than 10% of a sample with some 110,000 clones, over 60% of them seen once. This record comes from a study of cytomegalovirus exposure and HLA in healthy donors. Study summary: Of some 410 genotyped donors, more than 75% grouped in the Caucasian-associated ancestry cluster. Study-wide points: The authors later linked a missense DCLRE1C variant to TCR beta V- and J-gene trimming.

The origin of this receptor is a middle-aged woman in good health and CMV-seropositive. The V call is TRBV27, the J call TRBJ2-1; no firm D call. The specimen sequenced was PBMCs. The CDR3 region is CASSSRVEQFF. The DNA for the CDR3 is TGTGCCAGCAGTTCCCGAGTTGAGCAGTTCTTC.